The clone carrying this T cell receptor (beta chain) appeared many times. The source of the sample is a study of T cells in Graves' hyperthyroidism and ophthalmopathy. The germline V gene has CDR1 SGHRS and CDR2 YFSETQ. V trimming: 3 bases; J trimming: 2 bases; junction bases outside the gene matches: 9. The CDR3 covers 16 residues. Using RNA transcripts as the source, TCR beta CDR3 regions were amplified. The primer set for the first-round RT-PCR of the TCR CDR3 was HTBI. TCRdb re-called the multiplex PCR reads with MiXCR, one entry per CDR3 protein. Of over 150,000 distinct CDR3 sequences listed, 15% to 20% are singletons. Patients were aged 18 to 65, had disease duration under 2 months, and had newly diagnosed hyperthyroidism.

The sample consisted of blood. The chain combines TRBV5-1 with TRBJ2-7; 9 nucleotides match TRBD1. This TCR was sampled from a woman aged 45-59 years with Graves' hyperthyroidism. CDR3: CASSSGQGFRAYEQYF. CDR3 in DNA: TGCGCCAGCAGCTCGGGACAGGGTTTCAGAGCCTACGAGCAGTACTTC.